The next 27 T cell receptor beta chains were all read from a single sample in a study of cytomegalovirus exposure and HLA in healthy donors. This PCR relied on a set of 60 Vbeta primers and 13 Jbeta primers. Clones were read by immunoSEQ multiplex PCR, and TCRdb kept only the in-frame ones, dropping some. The data contain some 150,000 clones, approximately 80% of them singletons. Material: PBMCs. Receptors originate from a man in his late teens or twenties in good health and CMV-seropositive.

This chain uses TRBV4-1 with TRBJ2-3; TRBD2 matches 11 bases. Germline V gives CDR1 MGHRA, CDR2 YSYEKL. CDR3 size: 19 residues. V was pared by 0 bases and J by 2 bases, with 10 bases of the junction left unmatched. The CDR3 coding sequence is TGCGCCAGCAGCCAAGATTGGTCTAGCGGGGGGCTTCTCACAGATACGCAGTATTTT. This gives the protein CASSQDWSSGGLLTDTQYF.

The gene calls are TRBV11-2 and TRBJ2-5; a possible D gene is TRBD2 (6 bases). CDR3 length: 15 residues. Germline CDR1 reads SGHAT; CDR2 reads FQNNGV. With 1 base removed from V and 1 base from J, the gap between germline ends came to 10 bases. Here the CDR3 DNA reads TGTGCCAGCAGCTTAGGGCTAGCGCTCCAAGAGACCCAGTACTTC. Amino acids: CASSLGLALQETQYF.

Concerning this clone itself: Germline is not matched at one junction end, which may reflect a read error. The J gene is TRBJ2-1, the V gene TRBV4-3; no clear D gene. The CDR3 extends over 14 amino acids. CDR1 is LGHNA and CDR2 is YSLEER in the germline V gene. CDR3 nucleotide sequence: TGCGCCAGCAGCCAAGATCGCCAGTACAATCAGCAGTTCTTC. It codes for CASSQDRQYNQQFF.

This clone was seen more than once but under ten times. The CDR3 reads CASSQGHTGNTIYF. The CDR3 DNA reads TGCGCCAGCAGCCAGGGCCACACTGGAAACACCATATATTTT. The rearrangement joins TRBV4-3 to TRBJ1-3, with D unclear. V lost 3 bases and J 2 bases, leaving 8 bases between the germline ends. The CDR3 covers 14 residues. Germline CDR1 reads LGHNA; CDR2 reads YSLEER.

The V call is TRBV9, the J call TRBJ2-7; D possibly corresponds to TRBD2 (6 bases). The CDR3 covers 15 residues. Per germline, CDR1 SGDLS and CDR2 YYNGEE. Trimming left V 3 bases short and J 4 bases short, with 17 bases between. CDR3 sequence reads: CASSAGNGGFYEQYF. The CDR3 bases are TGTGCCAGCAGCGCCGGAAATGGAGGGTTTTACGAGCAGTACTTC.

The CDR3 protein is CASSQESRIEAQYF. The CDR3 coding sequence is TGTGCCAGCAGCCAAGAATCCCGCATTGAGGCGCAGTATTTT. The rearrangement uses TRBV4-2 and TRBJ2-3; D gene ambiguous. V gave up 0 bases and J gave up 10 bases, with 14 bases separating them. Germline CDR1 LGHNA, CDR2 YNFKEQ. This CDR3 is built from 14 residues.

In this sample, this clone turned up a few times. CDR3 loop: CAWSGPAGGVQYF. In nucleotides, the CDR3 is TGTGCCTGGAGCGGGCCCGCGGGGGGGGTGCAGTATTTT. The gene calls are TRBV30 and TRBJ2-3; TRBD2 matches 9 bases. V lost 3 bases and J lost 11; bases outside the gene matches: 9. Per germline, CDR1 GTSNPN and CDR2 SVGIG (reference sequence). The CDR3 is 13 residues long.

J is TRBJ2-5 and V is TRBV29-1; TRBD2 matches 12 bases. With 5 bases clipped from V and 14 bases from J, the junction kept 12 bases outside the gene matches. Germline V gene lookup returns CDR1 SQVTM and CDR2 ANQGSEA. The CDR3 covers 13 residues. CDR3 amino acids: CSVSTSGGPGLYF. The CDR3 DNA reads as TGCAGCGTTTCCACTAGCGGGGGGCCGGGCCTTTACTTC. Full variable domain (outside the CDR3, taken from reference TRBV29-1 and TRBJ2-5): SAVISQKPSRDICQRGTSLTIQCQVDSQVTMMFWYRQQPGQSLTLIATANQGSEATYESGFVIDKFPISRPNLTFSTLTVSNMSPEDSSIYLCSVSTSGGPGLYFGPGTRLLVL.

The chain joins TRBV19 to TRBJ2-2; TRBD1 matches at 8 bases. The V gene end was trimmed by 4 bases and the J gene end by 5 bases; junction bases not matched to a gene: 9. Germline-derived CDR1 and CDR2 are LNHDA and SQIVND (reference sequence). CDR3 length: 16 residues. CDR3 sequence reads: CASSKGQGAGTGELFF. The CDR3 nucleotides read TGTGCCAGTAGTAAAGGGCAGGGGGCAGGAACCGGGGAGCTGTTTTTT.

In its sample, this clone was seen once. The chain employs TRBV7-7 and TRBJ2-2, with D unresolved. CDR1 and CDR2 from the germline V gene are SSHAT and FNYEAQ (reference sequence). CDR3 length equals 16 residues. Trimming took 9 bases from V and 6 from J, leaving 23 bases between them. The CDR3, as DNA: TGTGCCAGTAGCCCCAGCGTAGGTGGTAGCCCCGGGGAGCTGTTTTTT. It encodes CASSPSVGGSPGELFF.

The chain couples TRBV4-2 to TRBJ1-5; D not resolved. Germline V gene sequence: CDR1 LGHNA, CDR2 YNFKEQ. The CDR3 has 17 residues. Trimming left V 0 bases short and J 3 bases short, with 15 bases between. For the CDR3, the DNA is TGTGCCAGCAGCCAAGACGGGGTCTCGGGGATCAATCAGCCCCAGCATTTT. Translated: CASSQDGVSGINQPQHF.

The V gene is TRBV9, the J gene TRBJ1-1; D is unresolved. Germline assignment: CDR1 SGDLS and CDR2 YYNGEE. V was cut by 0 bases and J by 8 bases, with 8 bases left in between. The CDR3 is 12 amino acids. The CDR3 reads CASSVAGEEAFF. The CDR3 DNA reads as TGTGCCAGCAGCGTAGCTGGAGAGGAAGCTTTCTTT.

A note on this clone: At one end the junction does not follow the germline gene, possibly because of a read error. The genes are TRBV7-9 and TRBJ1-4; 9 bases are a match to TRBD1. The germline V gene encodes CDR1 SEHNR and CDR2 FQNEAQ (reference sequence). CDR3 length equals 16 residues. CDR3 residues: CSSSPRSGTGYEKLFF. CDR3 nucleotides: TGTTCCAGCAGCCCCAGGTCCGGGACAGGGTATGAAAAACTGTTTTTT.

The J gene is TRBJ1-5, the V gene TRBV19; D is possibly TRBD1 (5 bases). The germline V and J ends were trimmed by 2 bases and 5 bases, with 13 bases remaining between them. Germline CDR1 and CDR2: LNHDA and SQIVND (reference sequence). The CDR3 spans 15 residues. CDR3 coding DNA: TGTGCCAGTAGTATAAGCGGGGGGTATGATCAGCCCCAGCATTTT. Protein sequence: CASSISGGYDQPQHF.

The chain recombines TRBV5-4 with TRBJ2-5, with 7 bases that match TRBD1. Germline V gene lookup returns CDR1 SGHNT and CDR2 YYREEE (reference sequence). The CDR3 length is 15 residues. The trim removed 1 base at V and 5 bases at J, leaving 8 bases unmatched. The DNA for the CDR3 is TGTGCCAGCAGCTTGCGGCAGGGGGATTGGGAGACCCAGTACTTC. It yields the protein CASSLRQGDWETQYF.

The V and J genes are TRBV4-1 and TRBJ2-1; TRBD1 agrees at 9 bases. The length of the CDR3 is 16 residues. Unmatched junction bases numbered 7, after V lost 4 bases and J lost 3 bases. Germline CDR1 is MGHRA and CDR2 is YSYEKL. Written as DNA, the CDR3 is TGCGCCAGCAGCCCCGACCAGACAGGGGGCTACAATGAGCAGTTCTTC. Encoded protein: CASSPDQTGGYNEQFF.

The genes are TRBV6-5 and TRBJ1-2, with D hard to call. V was cut by 5 bases and J by 0 bases, with 10 bases left in between. The germline gives CDR1 MNHEY, CDR2 SVGAGI. CDR3 length equals 14 residues. The CDR3 sequence is CASSLDGANYGYTF. Written as DNA, the CDR3 is TGTGCCAGCAGTCTCGACGGGGCTAACTATGGCTACACCTTC.

The V call is TRBV14, the J call TRBJ2-1; D not resolved. Germline V gene lookup returns CDR1 SGHDN and CDR2 FVKESK. The CDR3 loop spans 16 amino acids. Trimming stripped 1 base from V and 2 bases from J, with 12 bases between. CDR3 protein: CASSQANRRPYNEQFF. Written as DNA, the CDR3 is TGTGCCAGCAGCCAAGCAAACAGACGCCCCTACAATGAGCAGTTCTTC.

The CDR3 sequence: CASSIGDRANEKLFF. CDR3 bases: TGTGCCAGTAGTATAGGTGACAGGGCAAATGAAAAACTGTTTTTT. The chain recombines TRBV19 with TRBJ1-4; TRBD1 aligns across 7 bases. Losses at the gene ends were 1 base for V and 5 bases for J; bases not matched to a gene: 4. Germline CDR1 LNHDA, CDR2 SQIVND (reference sequence). This CDR3 region has 15 residues.

This chain links TRBV7-8 with TRBJ1-6; no clear D gene. This CDR3 comprises 17 residues. Trimming stripped 0 bases from V and 0 bases from J, with 9 bases between. Germline lookup yields CDR1 SGHVS and CDR2 FQNEAQ. As DNA, the CDR3 is TGTGCCAGCAGCTTAGCTGCAGCGAGCTCCTATAATTCACCCCTCCACTTT. Amino acids: CASSLAAASSYNSPLHF.

CDR3 in amino acids: CASSLTSLLGGTQYF. The DNA for the CDR3 is TGCGCCAGCAGCTTGACTAGCCTTCTGGGGGGGACCCAGTACTTC. The chain combines TRBV5-1 with TRBJ2-5; D is perhaps TRBD2 (6 bases). The CDR3 sequence is 15 residues long. The V end lost 1 base, the J end lost 7 bases, and 17 bases lay between the germline ends. CDR1 is SGHRS and CDR2 is YFSETQ in the germline V gene.

The V gene is TRBV7-8, the J gene TRBJ1-1; 7 nucleotides align to TRBD1. The CDR3 is made up of 15 amino acids. V lost 2 bases, J lost 2 bases, and 5 bases stayed unmatched. The germline gives CDR1 SGHVS, CDR2 FQNEAQ. CDR3 sequence: CASSLSTGVNTEAFF. CDR3 sequence (DNA): TGTGCCAGCAGCTTATCTACAGGGGTAAACACTGAAGCTTTCTTT. Combining the CDR3 with reference TRBV7-8 and TRBJ1-1 gives the whole variable domain GAGVSQSPRYKVAKRGQDVALRCDPISGHVSLFWYQQALGQGPEFLTYFQNEAQLDKSGLPSDRFFAERPEGSVSTLKIQRTQQEDSAVYLCASSLSTGVNTEAFFGQGTRLTVV.

The chain is built from TRBV9 and TRBJ2-7; perhaps TRBD1 as D (6 bases). The CDR3 sequence is 14 residues long. The V end lost 0 bases, the J end lost 5 bases, and 12 bases lay between the germline ends. Per germline, CDR1 SGDLS and CDR2 YYNGEE. The CDR3 loop reads CASSVVAGAHEQYF. CDR3 sequence (DNA): TGTGCCAGCAGCGTAGTGGCAGGGGCCCACGAGCAGTACTTC.

CDR3 loop: CASSIGTRLEAFF. For the CDR3, the DNA is TGTGCCAGTAGTATAGGGACACGACTTGAAGCTTTCTTT. The chain carries TRBV19 and TRBJ1-1, with D maybe TRBD1 (5 bases). The CDR3 is 13 residues long. Germline V gene data show CDR1 as LNHDA and CDR2 as SQIVND (reference sequence). Trimming took 1 base from V and 7 from J, leaving 10 bases between them. The full variable domain, completed using reference TRBV19 and TRBJ1-1, is DGGITQSPKYLFRKEGQNVTLSCEQNLNHDAMYWYRQDPGQGLRLIYYSQIVNDFQKGDIAEGYSVSREKKESFPLTVTSAQKNPTAFYLCASSIGTRLEAFFGQGTRLTVV.

The chain links TRBV29-1 to TRBJ2-1, with TRBD2 identical over 8 bases. CDR1 SQVTM and CDR2 ANQGSEA come from the germline V gene. With V trimmed by 5 bases and J by 7 bases, 13 bases remained unmatched. This CDR3 is 15 amino acids long. The CDR3 here is CSVRLLAGSGNEQFF. The CDR3 DNA sequence: TGCAGCGTTCGATTATTAGCGGGAAGTGGGAATGAGCAGTTCTTC.

The chain recombines TRBV7-9 with TRBJ2-2, with 12 nucleotides matching TRBD2. Germline CDR1 reads SEHNR; CDR2 reads FQNEAQ (reference sequence). This CDR3 region has 16 residues. V gave up 5 bases and J gave up 2 bases; unmatched junction bases: 3. The CDR3 DNA follows: TGTGCCAGCAGCGGACTAGCGGGACCCAACACCGGGGAGCTGTTTTTT. It specifies CASSGLAGPNTGELFF.

This chain connects TRBV27 to TRBJ1-2; D is uncertain. CDR3 size: 13 residues. Trimming stripped 7 bases from V and 5 bases from J, with 14 bases between. In germline, CDR1 is MNHEY, CDR2 SMNVEV (reference sequence). The CDR3 coding sequence is TGTGCCAGCATGGGAGGGAATGAGTATGGCTACACCTTC. It translates to CASMGGNEYGYTF.